These 19 T cell receptor beta chains originate from one sample sequenced in a study of blood T cells in healthy people across ages. Sample-barcoded 5' priming and a J-beta primer mix drove a second PCR of roughly 7 to 11 cycles. TCRdb reprocessed the 5' RACE reads via MiXCR and lists one record per CDR3 protein. The table records some 1.5 million distinct CDR3 sequences, 28% of them present only once. Input material: blood. These receptors originate from a woman aged 30 to 39 in good health.

This chain joins TRBV6-6 and TRBJ2-7, with D possibly called TRBD1 or TRBD2 (5 bases each). The CDR3 consists of 15 residues. V lost 3 bases and J 1 base, leaving 13 bases between the germline ends. Germline lookup yields CDR1 MNHNY and CDR2 SVGAGI (reference sequence). The CDR3 sequence is CASSYGFGASYEQYF. The CDR3 bases are TGTGCCAGCAGTTATGGGTTCGGGGCGTCCTACGAGCAGTACTTC.

This clonotype was picked up a small number of times. The chain links TRBV30 to TRBJ2-7; D remains unclear. Germline values: CDR1 GTSNPN, CDR2 SVGIG (reference sequence). The CDR3 contains 13 residues. V was cut by 5 bases and J by 4 bases, with 15 bases left in between. DNA for the CDR3: TGTGCCTGGGGGTCTACTACCCTATACGAGCAGTACTTC. It encodes CAWGSTTLYEQYF.

The chain employs TRBV7-8 and TRBJ1-6, with D unresolved. The CDR3 length is 15 residues. Trimming stripped 2 bases from V and 7 bases from J, with 12 bases between. CDR1 and CDR2 (germline): SGHVS, FQNEAQ. CDR3 sequence (DNA): TGTGCCAGCAGCTTACGACGGCTCGGGAATTCACCCCTCCACTTT. Amino acid sequence: CASSLRRLGNSPLHF.

The chain employs TRBV6-5 and TRBJ1-4, with D possibly TRBD1 on 5 matching bases. The V gene lost 6 bases and the J gene lost 5 bases, with 10 bases spanning the gap. The germline gives CDR1 MNHEY, CDR2 SVGAGI. The CDR3 contains 13 residues. This chain's CDR3 is CASRRDGNEKLFF. CDR3 DNA: TGTGCCAGCAGACGGGACGGCAATGAAAAACTGTTTTTT.

The sample holds a few counts of this clonotype. The rearrangement links TRBV6-1 to TRBJ2-4; TRBD2 is a possible D gene (8 bases). This CDR3 region has 14 residues. From germline, CDR1 is MNHNS and CDR2 SASEGT. V gave up 8 bases and J gave up 9 bases, with 20 bases separating them. This chain's CDR3 is CASGNEGAGGIQYF. Here the CDR3 DNA reads TGTGCCAGCGGGAACGAGGGGGCGGGGGGCATTCAGTACTTC.

The CDR3 nucleotides read TGTGCCAGCACTCCTGGACCAGGGCGGGAGCAGTACTTC. This sequence encodes CASTPGPGREQYF. This chain joins TRBV28 and TRBJ2-5, with 7 bases matching TRBD2. CDR1 and CDR2 from the germline V gene are MDHEN and SYDVKM. CDR3 length: 13 residues. With 7 bases clipped from V and 11 bases from J, the junction kept 13 bases outside the gene matches.

The sample holds one count of this clonotype. This chain connects TRBV5-1 to TRBJ1-1, with a weak D call TRBD1 (6 bases). V was cut by 4 bases and J by 5 bases, with 21 bases left in between. From germline, CDR1 is SGHRS and CDR2 YFSETQ. This CDR3 is 16 amino acids long. CDR3 protein: CASSPGLGGRKTEAFF. CDR3 DNA sequence: TGCGCCAGCAGCCCGGGCCTTGGGGGCCGGAAAACTGAAGCTTTCTTT.

There are a few counts of this clonotype. This chain connects TRBV9 to TRBJ2-3; D is tentatively TRBD1 or TRBD2 (7 bases each). There are 17 residues in the CDR3. Trimming took off 2 bases at V and 5 bases at J, with 21 bases between the two ends. Germline values: CDR1 SGDLS, CDR2 YYNGEE. The DNA for the CDR3 is TGTGCCAGCAGCGTTCAGGGGGGGCGGGGAAGCGGAGATACGCAGTATTTT. This codes for CASSVQGGRGSGDTQYF. The variable domain in full, with the rest retrieved from reference TRBV9 and TRBJ2-3, is DSGVTQTPKHLITATGQRVTLRCSPRSGDLSVYWYQQSLDQGLQFLIQYYNGEERAKGNILERFSAQQFPDLHSELNLSSLELGDSALYFCASSVQGGRGSGDTQYFGPGTRLTVL.

This clonotype was observed a few times. The rearrangement uses TRBV27 and TRBJ2-5; TRBD1 matches 8 bases. Germline trimming cut 2 bases from V and 4 bases from J; bases unmatched to any gene: 9. Germline lookup yields CDR1 MNHEY and CDR2 SMNVEV (reference sequence). The CDR3 consists of 16 residues. The CDR3 DNA reads as TGTGCCAGCAGTTTAACGGCAGGGGGCACATTAGAGACCCAGTACTTC. The encoded protein is CASSLTAGGTLETQYF.

On this clonotype: One end of the junction is discordant with germline, which a read error may explain. The gene calls are TRBV7-2 and TRBJ2-3; TRBD2 matches at 7 bases. CDR1 SGHTA and CDR2 FQGNSA come from the germline V gene. The CDR3 is 16 amino acids. This CDR3 is CASSFDLGGRADMQYF. CDR3 bases: TGTGCCAGCAGCTTCGATTTGGGAGGGAGGGCAGATATGCAGTATTTT.

The chain recombines TRBV12-3 or TRBV12-4 with TRBJ2-5, with 13 bases fitting TRBD2. The CDR3 sequence is 16 residues long. J gave up 5 bases and V 2 bases, and 5 bases lay outside the gene matches. In DNA, the CDR3 is TGTGCCAGCAGTTTAATGACTAGCGGGGGGAAGGAGACCCAGTACTTC. Translation: CASSLMTSGGKETQYF.

This clonotype was counted only a few times. The rearrangement links TRBV2 to TRBJ1-1; TRBD1 matches 9 bases. CDR1 is SNHLY and CDR2 is FYNNEI in the germline V gene. Trimming removed 4 bases from V and 4 bases from J; junction bases left unmatched: 7. This CDR3 has 15 amino acids. The CDR3 protein is CASSAWGQGGTEAFF. CDR3 bases: TGTGCCAGCAGTGCGTGGGGACAGGGCGGCACTGAAGCTTTCTTT.

This chain joins TRBV29-1 and TRBJ2-3; the match to TRBD1 covers 9 bases. V lost 4 bases to trimming and J lost 2 bases; unmatched junction nucleotides: 7. Germline V lookup: CDR1 SQVTM, CDR2 ANQGSEA. The CDR3 contains 15 residues. The DNA of the CDR3 is TGCAGCGTTGTCAGGGGGACAGGGATCACAGATACGCAGTATTTT. As protein: CSVVRGTGITDTQYF.

Concerning this clonotype itself: One junction end disagrees with the germline gene, perhaps due to a read error. The chain combines TRBV7-2 with TRBJ2-1; TRBD2 aligns across 11 bases. The CDR3 totals 15 residues. From germline, CDR1 is SGHTA and CDR2 FQGNSA. The CDR3 here is CASSLGRTSGSEQFF. The CDR3 DNA reads TGCGCCAGCAGCTTAGGGAGGACTAGCGGGTCTGAGCAGTTCTTC.

J is TRBJ2-3 and V is TRBV20-1, with 10 bases fitting TRBD2. Germline V gene lookup returns CDR1 DFQATT and CDR2 SNEGSKA (reference sequence). The CDR3 runs to 13 residues. CDR3 residues: CRAGTSVPDTQYF. CDR3 DNA sequence: TGCAGGGCAGGGACTAGCGTTCCAGATACGCAGTATTTT.

This rearrangement joins TRBV12-3 or TRBV12-4 to TRBJ1-2, with unresolved D. The length of the CDR3 is 15 residues. V was cut by 6 bases and J by 0 bases, with 14 bases left in between. The CDR3 DNA sequence: TGTGCCAGCAGAGCGCGGACGGCACCTAACTATGGCTACACCTTC. Its translation is CASRARTAPNYGYTF.

At least ten counts were recorded for this clonotype. The V gene is TRBV15, the J gene TRBJ2-5; 7 nucleotides align to TRBD1. The junction had 7 bases not matched to a gene; V was cut back by 3 bases and J by 0 bases. CDR3 length: 16 residues. CDR1 and CDR2 (germline): LNHNV, YYDKDF (reference sequence). The DNA for the CDR3 is TGTGCCACCAGCAGCGACGACGGACAGGACCAAGAGACCCAGTACTTC. This gives the protein CATSSDDGQDQETQYF.

This clonotype has more than one count but fewer than ten. J is TRBJ2-7 and V is TRBV30; either TRBD1 or TRBD2 may supply D (7 bases each). V was trimmed by 0 bases and J by 4 bases, leaving 10 bases between them. Germline lookup yields CDR1 GTSNPN and CDR2 SVGIG (reference sequence). The CDR3 length is 13 residues. For the CDR3, the DNA is TGTGCCTGGAGTGTCAGGGGGGGGTACGAGCAGTACTTC. This sequence encodes CAWSVRGGYEQYF. The full variable domain, completed using reference TRBV30 and TRBJ2-7, is SQTIHQWPATLVQPVGSPLSLECTVEGTSNPNLYWYRQAAGRGLQLLFYSVGIGQISSEVPQNLSASRPQDRQFILSSKKLLLSDSGFYLCAWSVRGGYEQYFGPGTRLTVT.

V usage is TRBV4-1 and J usage is TRBJ2-3; 7 bases match TRBD2. The germline gives CDR1 MGHRA, CDR2 YSYEKL. V gave up 2 bases and J gave up 10 bases; unmatched junction bases: 15. This CDR3 region has 16 residues. This chain's CDR3 is CASSQNIGLAGVAQYF. The CDR3 DNA reads TGCGCCAGCAGCCAAAACATAGGGTTAGCGGGCGTGGCGCAGTATTTT.